The following is a T cell receptor beta chain sequence with its context. Clones were sequenced by immunoSEQ multiplex PCR, and TCRdb holds only the in-frame ones, with some missing. The sample lists some 25,000 clones, 82% occurring once. The entry originates in a study of control samples from healthy donors and cancer patients. Germline CDR1 SGHRS, CDR2 YFSETQ. The V end was cut by 0 bases, the J end by 6 bases, with 14 bases between. The CDR3 has 15 residues. The rearrangement uses TRBV5-1 and TRBJ2-3; D uncertain. This clonotype was sampled from a man in his sixties with colorectal cancer. The specimen was PBMCs. For the CDR3, the DNA is TGCGCCAGCAGCTTGGGCCCAGGCCCTCGGGATACGCAGTATTTT. This codes for CASSLGPGPRDTQYF.